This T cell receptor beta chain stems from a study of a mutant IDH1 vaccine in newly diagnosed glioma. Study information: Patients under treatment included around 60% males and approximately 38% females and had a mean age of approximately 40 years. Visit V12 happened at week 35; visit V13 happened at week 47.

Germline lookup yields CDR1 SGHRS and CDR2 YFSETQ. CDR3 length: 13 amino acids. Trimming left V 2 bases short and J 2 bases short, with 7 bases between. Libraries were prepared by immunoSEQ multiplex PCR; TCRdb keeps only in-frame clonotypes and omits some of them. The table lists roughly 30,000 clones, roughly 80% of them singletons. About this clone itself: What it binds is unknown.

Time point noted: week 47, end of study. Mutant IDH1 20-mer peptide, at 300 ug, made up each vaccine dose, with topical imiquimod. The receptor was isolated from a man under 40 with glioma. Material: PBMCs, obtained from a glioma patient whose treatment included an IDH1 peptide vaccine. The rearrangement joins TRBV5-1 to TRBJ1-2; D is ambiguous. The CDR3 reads CASSLGRNYGYTF. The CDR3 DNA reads TGCGCCAGCAGCTTAGGTCGCAACTATGGCTACACCTTC.